The 27 T cell receptor beta chains below come from one sample, sequenced in a study of shared clonotypes between healthy human individuals. Profiling relied on immunoSEQ multiplex PCR, and the TCRdb table lists in-frame clones only, not all of them. The top ten clones hold more than 0.5% of a sample with roughly 1,000,000 clones, 78% of them seen once. Sequenced material: memory CD4+ T cells from PBMCs. Sample subset: CD45RA-negative fraction. These receptors all stem from a young man in good health. Some clones in this sample may be carry-over from other donors' samples.

The gene calls are TRBV6-5 and TRBJ1-2; TRBD1 is a possible D gene (5 bases). There are 15 residues in the CDR3. Germline loops: CDR1 MNHEY, CDR2 SVGAGI. V was clipped by 6 bases and J by 8 bases, with 22 bases between them. CDR3 nucleotides: TGTGCCAGCAGATCGGGACCGACTAGACGCCAGGGCTACACCTTC. This translates into CASRSGPTRRQGYTF.

V is TRBV28 and J is TRBJ2-2; 7 bases match TRBD2. Germline V CDR1 and CDR2: MDHEN, SYDVKM. The CDR3 sequence is 17 residues long. Trimming removed 2 bases from V and 1 base from J; junction bases left unmatched: 7. The CDR3 loop reads CASSLGGTTQNTGELFF. DNA of the CDR3: TGTGCCAGCAGTTTAGGGGGGACTACGCAGAACACCGGGGAGCTGTTTTTT. Complete variable domain (other parts from reference TRBV28 and TRBJ2-2): DVKVTQSSRYLVKRTGEKVFLECVQDMDHENMFWYRQDPGLGLRLIYFSYDVKMKEKGDIPEGYSVSREKKERFSLILESASTNQTSMYLCASSLGGTTQNTGELFFGEGSRLTVL.

The rearrangement uses TRBV29-1 and TRBJ1-1; no clear D. There are 14 residues in the CDR3. Germline V gene data show CDR1 as SQVTM and CDR2 as ANQGSEA. Trimming removed 5 bases from V and 2 bases from J, with 15 bases in between. CDR3 sequence: CSVSPSGRNTEAFF. CDR3 DNA sequence: TGCAGCGTTTCCCCCTCTGGGCGAAACACTGAAGCTTTCTTT. Together with reference TRBV29-1 and TRBJ1-1, the CDR3 gives the full variable domain: SAVISQKPSRDICQRGTSLTIQCQVDSQVTMMFWYRQQPGQSLTLIATANQGSEATYESGFVIDKFPISRPNLTFSTLTVSNMSPEDSSIYLCSVSPSGRNTEAFFGQGTRLTVV.

This chain links TRBV7-2 with TRBJ1-1, with unresolved D. Germline V gene lookup returns CDR1 SGHTA and CDR2 FQGNSA. CDR3 length equals 14 residues. The V end was cut by 4 bases, the J end by 8 bases, with 17 bases between. As DNA, the CDR3 is TGTGCCAGCAGCTCCTTCTGGGGTCAGCAAGAAGCTTTCTTT. This translates into CASSSFWGQQEAFF.

The rearrangement joins TRBV5-4 to TRBJ2-7; 10 nucleotides match TRBD2. The germline CDR1 and CDR2 sequences are SGHNT and YYREEE (reference sequence). The CDR3 consists of 15 residues. With V trimmed by 3 bases and J by 4 bases, 7 bases remained unmatched. The CDR3 bases are TGTGCCAGCAGCTCGGGACTAGCGCTTAATTACGAGCAGTACTTC. It yields the protein CASSSGLALNYEQYF.

This clone was seen more than once but under ten times. The rearrangement links TRBV30 to TRBJ1-2, with D possibly being TRBD1 (6 bases). V was shortened by 0 bases and J by 5 bases, with 13 bases between the two germline ends. Per germline, CDR1 GTSNPN and CDR2 SVGIG (reference sequence). The length of the CDR3 is 14 residues. CDR3 bases: TGTGCCTGGAGTGTAAGGGGGATCCGTTATGGCTACACCTTC. Translated: CAWSVRGIRYGYTF. The entire variable domain, with the rest obtained from reference TRBV30 and TRBJ1-2, is as follows: SQTIHQWPATLVQPVGSPLSLECTVEGTSNPNLYWYRQAAGRGLQLLFYSVGIGQISSEVPQNLSASRPQDRQFILSSKKLLLSDSGFYLCAWSVRGIRYGYTFGSGTRLTVV.

The V gene is TRBV7-3, the J gene TRBJ1-3, with D unclear. The CDR3 is 16 amino acids. Between the trimmed V and J ends, which lost 3 bases and 4 bases, there was a span of 16 bases. Germline V CDR1 and CDR2: SGHTA, FQGTGA. CDR3 amino acids: CASSFGPPSGGNTIYF. The CDR3 DNA reads TGTGCCAGCAGCTTTGGACCGCCCTCGGGGGGAAACACCATATATTTT. The whole variable domain, filled in from reference TRBV7-3 and TRBJ1-3, reads GAGVSQTPSNKVTEKGKYVELRCDPISGHTALYWYRQSLGQGPEFLIYFQGTGAADDSGLPNDRFFAVRPEGSVSTLKIQRTERGDSAVYLCASSFGPPSGGNTIYFGEGSWLTVV.

With regard to this clone: The sample carries other DNA sequences with the same CDR3. The V call is TRBV18, the J call TRBJ1-4; D remains ambiguous. Trimming removed 4 bases from V and 2 bases from J, with 11 bases in between. Germline V gene data show CDR1 as KGHSH and CDR2 as LQKENI. The CDR3 sequence is 15 residues long. The CDR3 protein is CASSRTTGTNEKLFF. The CDR3, as DNA: TGTGCCAGCTCACGAACCACGGGCACTAATGAAAAACTGTTTTTT.

The chain combines TRBV11-1 with TRBJ2-3, with D perhaps matching TRBD1 or TRBD2 (6 bases each). The V gene's germline CDR1 is SGHAT and CDR2 FQDESV (reference sequence). This CDR3 has 14 residues. The germline V and J ends were trimmed by 5 bases and 4 bases, with 13 bases remaining between them. As DNA, the CDR3 is TGTGCCAGCAGCGGAGGGGGTTCGGCAGATACGCAGTATTTT. Translated: CASSGGGSADTQYF.

The chain employs TRBV5-4 and TRBJ2-2, with a possible D match to TRBD1 (6 bases). V lost 6 bases and J lost 6, with 12 bases in between. Germline V CDR1 and CDR2: SGHNT, YYREEE (reference sequence). The CDR3 runs to 13 residues. The chain's CDR3 is CASKGGFAGELFF. Here the CDR3 DNA reads TGTGCCAGCAAAGGGGGTTTCGCCGGGGAGCTGTTTTTT.

V gene TRBV28 combines with J gene TRBJ2-1; no reliable D call. The ends were cut back, 7 bases at V and 14 bases at J, with 15 bases in the middle. The CDR3 has 11 residues. CDR1 is MDHEN, CDR2 SYDVKM, per germline. The DNA for the CDR3 is TGTGCCAGCACCGATGAGGACGCTGAGTTCTTC. Translating it yields CASTDEDAEFF.

This clone was seen only once. J is TRBJ1-1 and V is TRBV11-1, with unresolved D. The CDR3 has 14 amino acids. Germline V CDR1 and CDR2: SGHAT, FQDESV (reference sequence). Trimming removed 6 bases from V and 0 bases from J, with 11 bases in between. The CDR3 sequence is CASSQSRMNTEAFF. The DNA of the CDR3 is TGTGCCAGCAGTCAATCGCGGATGAACACTGAAGCTTTCTTT.

This rearrangement joins TRBV5-1 to TRBJ2-5; 8 bases map to TRBD2. J lost 5 bases, V lost 1 base, and 4 bases had no gene match. Germline CDR1 and CDR2: SGHRS and YFSETQ. The CDR3 length is 14 residues. The CDR3 region is CASSLSGLGETQYF. CDR3 DNA sequence: TGCGCCAGCAGCTTGTCGGGACTAGGGGAGACCCAGTACTTC.

The chain carries TRBV27 and TRBJ2-7, with 7 bases matching TRBD2. The junction had 8 bases not matched to a gene; V was cut back by 2 bases and J by 4 bases. Germline V lookup: CDR1 MNHEY, CDR2 SMNVEV (reference sequence). This CDR3 has 15 residues. In DNA, the CDR3 is TGTGCCAGCAGTTTAGGGGGGGGAATGGTATACGAGCAGTACTTC. Translation gives CASSLGGGMVYEQYF.

This rearrangement joins TRBV7-2 to TRBJ2-2, with 8 bases fitting TRBD2. Germline CDR1 SGHTA, CDR2 FQGNSA. This CDR3 spans 16 amino acids. V shed 0 bases, J shed 3 bases, and the junction held 3 bases outside the gene matches. The chain's CDR3 is CASSLASGKDTGELFF. The CDR3 DNA reads TGTGCCAGCAGCTTAGCTAGCGGGAAGGACACCGGGGAGCTGTTTTTT.

The genes are TRBV11-3 and TRBJ2-2; 7 bases are a match to TRBD1. Per the germline V gene, CDR1 is SGHNT and CDR2 is YENEEA. The CDR3 has 16 residues. Trimming took 2 bases from V and 4 from J; bases not matched to a gene: 7. CDR3 nucleotides: TGTGCCAGCAGCTTACGGGACAGACTTGGCACCGGGGAGCTGTTTTTT. This sequence encodes CASSLRDRLGTGELFF.

This chain uses TRBV29-1 with TRBJ2-3; D unresolved. This CDR3 is 13 amino acids long. Trimming removed 3 bases at V and 0 bases at J, with 7 bases between. Germline V gene lookup returns CDR1 SQVTM and CDR2 ANQGSEA. The CDR3 DNA reads as TGCAGCGTTGATCTCGGGAGCACAGATACGCAGTATTTT. Amino acid sequence: CSVDLGSTDTQYF.

This clone was picked up one time. CDR3 DNA: TGTGCCAGCAGTGAACCAATCCCGACAGGGTCCGAGCAGTACTTC. Translating it yields CASSEPIPTGSEQYF. The V gene is TRBV25-1, the J gene TRBJ2-7, with 7 bases aligning to TRBD1. Germline CDR1 reads MGHDK; CDR2 reads SYGVNS. The CDR3 has 15 amino acids. The trim removed 2 bases at V and 6 bases at J, leaving 10 bases unmatched.

This clone was observed a few times. This rearrangement joins TRBV7-3 to TRBJ2-6, with D possibly matching TRBD2 (6 bases). CDR3 length: 15 amino acids. The germline V gene encodes CDR1 SGHTA and CDR2 FQGTGA. Trimming stripped 5 bases from V and 6 bases from J, with 14 bases between. CDR3 sequence: CASSPGSGQANVLTF. In DNA, the CDR3 is TGTGCCAGCAGCCCCGGGAGTGGGCAGGCCAACGTCCTGACTTTC.

This clone turned up a few times. The chain links TRBV2 to TRBJ1-1; no clear D. The germline V and J ends were trimmed by 4 bases and 6 bases, with 15 bases remaining between them. Germline loops: CDR1 SNHLY, CDR2 FYNNEI. The CDR3 covers 14 residues. CDR3 residues: CASSGPFQEAEAFF. CDR3 nucleotides: TGTGCCAGCAGTGGACCGTTCCAGGAGGCTGAAGCTTTCTTT.

This chain connects TRBV7-9 to TRBJ1-2, with 8 bases that match TRBD1. V was pared by 2 bases and J by 3 bases, with 5 bases of the junction left unmatched. This CDR3 has 15 residues. From germline, CDR1 is SEHNR and CDR2 FQNEAQ (reference sequence). In DNA, the CDR3 is TGTGCCAGCAGCTTAAAAGGACAGGGAGACTATGGCTACACCTTC. Translating gives CASSLKGQGDYGYTF.

The sample holds one count of this clone. J is TRBJ1-2 and V is TRBV29-1; D possibly corresponds to TRBD1 (6 bases). V lost 6 bases and J 4 bases, leaving 12 bases between the germline ends. CDR3 length equals 12 residues. Germline V gives CDR1 SQVTM, CDR2 ANQGSEA. CDR3 residues: CSVGDRSYGYTF. The CDR3 region has the DNA TGCAGCGTGGGCGACAGGTCCTATGGCTACACCTTC.

The chain is built from TRBV5-1 and TRBJ2-7; the match to TRBD2 covers 10 bases. The J segment lost 2 bases and the V segment lost 4 bases, leaving 3 bases of the junction unmatched. This CDR3 is 14 amino acids long. The germline gives CDR1 SGHRS, CDR2 YFSETQ. CDR3 loop: CASSQLAGPYEQYF. The CDR3 bases are TGCGCCAGCAGCCAACTAGCGGGGCCCTACGAGCAGTACTTC.

CDR3 loop: CASSPVRTSGSYEQYF. In DNA form, the CDR3 reads TGCGCCAGCAGCCCGGTCAGAACTAGCGGGAGCTACGAGCAGTACTTC. The chain has TRBV5-1 and TRBJ2-7; the match to TRBD2 covers 11 bases. Trimming at V came to 4 bases and at J to 3 bases, leaving 9 bases not matched to a gene. Germline CDR1 SGHRS, CDR2 YFSETQ. The CDR3 runs 16 residues.

This clone is a singleton in its sample. V and J are TRBV7-2 and TRBJ2-7, with D uncertain. Germline CDR1 and CDR2: SGHTA and FQGNSA. CDR3 length equals 14 residues. V lost 5 bases and J 1 base, leaving 12 bases between the germline ends. CDR3 protein: CASSPRYDSYEQYF. The CDR3 DNA reads as TGTGCCAGCAGCCCAAGATATGATTCCTACGAGCAGTACTTC. Full variable domain (missing parts from reference TRBV7-2 and TRBJ2-7): GAGVSQSPSNKVTEKGKDVELRCDPISGHTALYWYRQSLGQGLEFLIYFQGNSAPDKSGLPSDRFSAERTGGSVSTLTIQRTQQEDSAVYLCASSPRYDSYEQYFGPGTRLTVT.

The rearrangement joins TRBV7-9 to TRBJ2-2; unclear D gene. In germline, CDR1 is SEHNR, CDR2 FQNEAQ (reference sequence). Trimming pared 5 bases from V and 10 bases from J, leaving 11 bases between. CDR3 length: 12 amino acids. The DNA of the CDR3 is TGTGCCAGCAGCCTCCTTAGGAAGGAGCTGTTTTTT. This codes for CASSLLRKELFF.

This clone was counted only a few times. The chain links TRBV7-8 to TRBJ1-2, with D maybe TRBD1 (6 bases). The CDR3 spans 15 residues. Trimming removed 3 bases at V and 4 bases at J, with 15 bases between. The germline gives CDR1 SGHVS, CDR2 FQNEAQ. CDR3 sequence reads: CASSFRTEPTYGYTF. Here the CDR3 DNA reads TGTGCCAGCAGCTTTAGGACAGAGCCAACCTATGGCTACACCTTC.